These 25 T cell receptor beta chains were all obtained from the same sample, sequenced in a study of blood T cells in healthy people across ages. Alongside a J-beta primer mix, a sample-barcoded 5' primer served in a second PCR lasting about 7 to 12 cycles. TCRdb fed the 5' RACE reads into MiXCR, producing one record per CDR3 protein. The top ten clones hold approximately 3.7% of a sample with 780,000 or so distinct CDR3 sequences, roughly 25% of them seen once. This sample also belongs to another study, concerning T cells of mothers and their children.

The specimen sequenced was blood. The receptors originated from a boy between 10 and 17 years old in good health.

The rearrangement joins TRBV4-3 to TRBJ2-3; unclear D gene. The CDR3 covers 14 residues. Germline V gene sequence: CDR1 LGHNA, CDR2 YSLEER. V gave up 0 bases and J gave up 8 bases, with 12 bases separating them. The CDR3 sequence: CASSQESASGTQYF. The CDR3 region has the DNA TGCGCCAGCAGCCAAGAGTCAGCTAGTGGTACGCAGTATTTT.

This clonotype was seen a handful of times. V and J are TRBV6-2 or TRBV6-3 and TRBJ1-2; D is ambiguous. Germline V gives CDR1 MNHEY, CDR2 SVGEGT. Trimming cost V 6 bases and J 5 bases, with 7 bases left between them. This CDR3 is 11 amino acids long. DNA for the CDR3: TGTGCCAGCAGATCATCGTATGGCTACACCTTC. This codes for CASRSSYGYTF.

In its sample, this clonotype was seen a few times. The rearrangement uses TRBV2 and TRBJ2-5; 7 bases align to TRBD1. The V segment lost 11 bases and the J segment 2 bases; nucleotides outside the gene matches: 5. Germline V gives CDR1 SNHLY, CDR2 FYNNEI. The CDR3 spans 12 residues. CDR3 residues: CAGDRVQETQYF. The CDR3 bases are TGTGCCGGCGACAGGGTTCAAGAGACCCAGTACTTC. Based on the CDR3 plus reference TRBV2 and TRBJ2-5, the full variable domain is EPEVTQTPSHQVTQMGQEVILRCVPISNHLYFYWYRQILGQKVEFLVSFYNNEISEKSEIFDDQFSVERPDGSNFTLKIRSTKLEDSAMYFCAGDRVQETQYFGPGTRLLVL.

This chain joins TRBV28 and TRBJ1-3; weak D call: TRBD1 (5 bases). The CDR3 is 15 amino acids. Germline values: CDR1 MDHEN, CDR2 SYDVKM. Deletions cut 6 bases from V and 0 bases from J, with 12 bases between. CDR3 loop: CASREWGNSGNTIYF. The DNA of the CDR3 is TGTGCCAGCAGGGAGTGGGGGAACTCTGGAAACACCATATATTTT.

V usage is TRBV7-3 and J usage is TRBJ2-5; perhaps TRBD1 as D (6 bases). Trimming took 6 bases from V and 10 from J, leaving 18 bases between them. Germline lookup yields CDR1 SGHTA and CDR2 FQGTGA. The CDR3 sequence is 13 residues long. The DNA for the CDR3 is TGTGCCAGCAGTGAGGGACACTCAGCAGACCAGTACTTC. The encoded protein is CASSEGHSADQYF.

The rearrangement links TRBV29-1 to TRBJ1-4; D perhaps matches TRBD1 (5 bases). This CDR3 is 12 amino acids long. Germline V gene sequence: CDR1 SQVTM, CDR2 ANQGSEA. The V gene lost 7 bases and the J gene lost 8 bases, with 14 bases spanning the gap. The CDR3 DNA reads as TGCAGCGCGGGGAGTTACAGGGAAAAACTGTTTTTT. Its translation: CSAGSYREKLFF. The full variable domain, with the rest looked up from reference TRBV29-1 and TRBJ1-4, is SAVISQKPSRDICQRGTSLTIQCQVDSQVTMMFWYRQQPGQSLTLIATANQGSEATYESGFVIDKFPISRPNLTFSTLTVSNMSPEDSSIYLCSAGSYREKLFFGSGTQLSVL.

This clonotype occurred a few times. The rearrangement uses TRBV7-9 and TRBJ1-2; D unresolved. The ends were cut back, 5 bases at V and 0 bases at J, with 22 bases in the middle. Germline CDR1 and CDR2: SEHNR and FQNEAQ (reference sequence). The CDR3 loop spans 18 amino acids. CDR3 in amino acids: CASSPTRTDGLSNYGYTF. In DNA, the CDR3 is TGTGCCAGCAGCCCCACCCGGACGGACGGACTCTCTAACTATGGCTACACCTTC.

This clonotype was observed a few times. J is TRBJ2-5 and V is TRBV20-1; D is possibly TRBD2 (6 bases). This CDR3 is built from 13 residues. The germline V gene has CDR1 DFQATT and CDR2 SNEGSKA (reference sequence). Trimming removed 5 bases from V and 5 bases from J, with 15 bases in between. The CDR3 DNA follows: TGCAGTGCTCCTGCGACTAGGCAGGAGACCCAGTACTTC. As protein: CSAPATRQETQYF.

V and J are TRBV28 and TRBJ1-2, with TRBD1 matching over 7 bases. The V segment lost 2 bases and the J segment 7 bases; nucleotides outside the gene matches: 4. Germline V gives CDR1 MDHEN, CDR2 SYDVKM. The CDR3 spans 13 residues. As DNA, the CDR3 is TGTGCCAGCAGTTTAGACAGGGTATTTGGCTACACCTTC. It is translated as CASSLDRVFGYTF.

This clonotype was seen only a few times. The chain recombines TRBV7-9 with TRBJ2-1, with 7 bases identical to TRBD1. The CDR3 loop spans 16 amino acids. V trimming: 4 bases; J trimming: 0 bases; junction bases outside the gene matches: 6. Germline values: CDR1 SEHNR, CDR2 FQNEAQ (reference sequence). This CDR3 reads CASSSNRGSSYNEQFF. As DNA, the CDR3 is TGTGCCAGCAGCTCCAACAGGGGTAGCTCCTACAATGAGCAGTTCTTC.

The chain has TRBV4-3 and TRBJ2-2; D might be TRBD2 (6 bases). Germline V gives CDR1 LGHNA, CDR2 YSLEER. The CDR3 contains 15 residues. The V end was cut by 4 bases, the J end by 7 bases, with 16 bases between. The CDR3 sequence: CASSRSWGVSGELFF. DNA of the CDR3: TGCGCCAGCAGCCGAAGCTGGGGGGTTAGCGGGGAGCTGTTTTTT.

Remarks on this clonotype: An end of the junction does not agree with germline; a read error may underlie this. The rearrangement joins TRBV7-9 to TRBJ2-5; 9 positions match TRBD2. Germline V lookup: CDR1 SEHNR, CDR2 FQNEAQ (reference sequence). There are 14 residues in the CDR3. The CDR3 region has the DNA TGTGCCAGCACCTTACGAGCGGGGGGCGAGACCCAGTACTTC. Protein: CASTLRAGGETQYF.

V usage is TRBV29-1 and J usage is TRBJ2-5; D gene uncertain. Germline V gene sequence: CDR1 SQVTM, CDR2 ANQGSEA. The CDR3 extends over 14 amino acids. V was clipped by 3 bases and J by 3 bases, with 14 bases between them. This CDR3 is CSVESFRKEETQYF. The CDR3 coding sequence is TGCAGCGTTGAGTCGTTCCGTAAGGAAGAGACCCAGTACTTC.

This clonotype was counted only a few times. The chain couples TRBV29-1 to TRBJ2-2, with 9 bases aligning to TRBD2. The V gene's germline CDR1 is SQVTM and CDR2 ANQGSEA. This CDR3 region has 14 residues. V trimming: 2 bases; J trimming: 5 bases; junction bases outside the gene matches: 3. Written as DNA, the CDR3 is TGCAGCGTTGAACCGCGGGAGGGGACCGGGGAGCTGTTTTTT. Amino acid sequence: CSVEPREGTGELFF.

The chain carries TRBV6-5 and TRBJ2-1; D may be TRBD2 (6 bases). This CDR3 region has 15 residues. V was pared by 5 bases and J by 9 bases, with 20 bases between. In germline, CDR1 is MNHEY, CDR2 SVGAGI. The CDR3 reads CASSPRDSGPGEQFF. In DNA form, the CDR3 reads TGTGCCAGCAGTCCCCGTGATAGCGGTCCGGGTGAGCAGTTCTTC.

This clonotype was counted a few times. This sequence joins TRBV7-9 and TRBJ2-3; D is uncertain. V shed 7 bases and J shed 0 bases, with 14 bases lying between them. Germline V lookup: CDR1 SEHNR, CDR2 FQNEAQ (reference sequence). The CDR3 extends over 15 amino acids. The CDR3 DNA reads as TGTGCCAGCAACCAAGACGGTCATAGCACAGATACGCAGTATTTT. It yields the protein CASNQDGHSTDTQYF. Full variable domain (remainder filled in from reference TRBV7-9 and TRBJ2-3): DTGVSQNPRHKITKRGQNVTFRCDPISEHNRLYWYRQTLGQGPEFLTYFQNEAQLEKSRLLSDRFSAERPKGSFSTLEIQRTEQGDSAMYLCASNQDGHSTDTQYFGPGTRLTVL.

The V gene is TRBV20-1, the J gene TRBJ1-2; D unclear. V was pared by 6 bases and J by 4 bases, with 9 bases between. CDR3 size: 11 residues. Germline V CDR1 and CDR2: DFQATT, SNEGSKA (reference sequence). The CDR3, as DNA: TGCAGTGCCCCGGGGAGCTATGGCTACACCTTC. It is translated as CSAPGSYGYTF.

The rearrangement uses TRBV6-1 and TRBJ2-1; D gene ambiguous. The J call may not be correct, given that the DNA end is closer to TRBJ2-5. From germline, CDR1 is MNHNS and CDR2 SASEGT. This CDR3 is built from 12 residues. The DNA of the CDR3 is TGTGCCAGCAGTGAATCGACGGAGACCCAGTACTTC. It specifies CASSESTETQYF.

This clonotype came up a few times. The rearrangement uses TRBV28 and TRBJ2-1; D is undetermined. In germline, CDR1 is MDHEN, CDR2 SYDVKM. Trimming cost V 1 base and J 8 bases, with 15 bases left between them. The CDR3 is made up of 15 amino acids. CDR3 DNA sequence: TGTGCCAGCAGTTTATCACTCTTCCTGGCGCATGAGCAGTTCTTC. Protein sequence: CASSLSLFLAHEQFF.

The CDR3 region is CSARGSGGSSYEQYF. The CDR3 DNA reads TGCAGTGCTAGAGGGAGCGGGGGTAGCTCCTACGAGCAGTACTTC. V and J are TRBV20-1 and TRBJ2-5, with TRBD2 matching 8 bases. The last part of the DNA fits TRBJ2-7 better; the J call may be wrong. CDR1 is DFQATT, CDR2 SNEGSKA, per germline (reference sequence). The CDR3 length is 15 residues.

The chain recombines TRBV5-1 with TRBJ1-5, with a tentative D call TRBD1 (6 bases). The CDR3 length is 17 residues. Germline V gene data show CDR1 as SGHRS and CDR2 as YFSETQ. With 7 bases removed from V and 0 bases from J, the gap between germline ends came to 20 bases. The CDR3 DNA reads TGCGCCAGCCCTTCCTCCAACACAGGGAATAGCAATCAGCCCCAGCATTTT. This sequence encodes CASPSSNTGNSNQPQHF.

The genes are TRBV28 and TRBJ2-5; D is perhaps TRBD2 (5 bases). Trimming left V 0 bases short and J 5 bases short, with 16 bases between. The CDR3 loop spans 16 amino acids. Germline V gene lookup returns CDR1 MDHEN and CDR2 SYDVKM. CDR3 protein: CASSLWASGQRETQYF. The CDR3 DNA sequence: TGTGCCAGCAGTTTATGGGCATCCGGGCAGCGGGAGACCCAGTACTTC.

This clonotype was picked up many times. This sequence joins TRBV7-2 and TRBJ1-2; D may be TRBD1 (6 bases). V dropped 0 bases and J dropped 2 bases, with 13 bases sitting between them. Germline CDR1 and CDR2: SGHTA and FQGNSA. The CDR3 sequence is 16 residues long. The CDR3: CASSLAGAGINYGYTF. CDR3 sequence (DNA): TGTGCCAGCAGCTTAGCGGGGGCAGGGATCAACTATGGCTACACCTTC.

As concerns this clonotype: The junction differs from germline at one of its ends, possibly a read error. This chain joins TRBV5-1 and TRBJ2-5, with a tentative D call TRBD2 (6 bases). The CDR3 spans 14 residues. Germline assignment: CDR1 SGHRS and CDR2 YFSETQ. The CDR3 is CANSFTGEGETQYF. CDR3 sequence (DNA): TGCGCCAACAGCTTCACGGGAGAAGGAGAGACCCAGTACTTC.

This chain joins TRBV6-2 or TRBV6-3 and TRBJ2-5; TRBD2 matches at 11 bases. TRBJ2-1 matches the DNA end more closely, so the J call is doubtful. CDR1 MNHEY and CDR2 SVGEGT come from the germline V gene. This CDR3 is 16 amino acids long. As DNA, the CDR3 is TGTGCCAGCAGTTCTTCTCTAGCGGGGGGCCACAATGAGCAGTTCTTC. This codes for CASSSSLAGGHNEQFF.